This T cell receptor beta chain was captured in a study of molecular identifiers for immune sequencing clone quantification. This clonotype showed up many times. No antigen is known for it. Trimming stripped 1 base from V and 0 bases from J, with 8 bases between. Germline-derived CDR1 and CDR2 are SEHNR and FQNEAQ (reference sequence). There are 15 residues in the CDR3. Study-level points and caveats: In CMV-specific effectors, clones above 20 copies held over 99% of molecules; naive, under 1%.

TCRdb redid the calling of the PCR reads with MiXCR, one entry per CDR3 protein. The table shows 75,000 to 100,000 distinct CDR3 sequences, with around 20% occurring only once. Material for sequencing was naive CD8+ T cells from blood, with Jurkat cell RNA spiked in. The subset was: FACS-sorted CD8+CD4-CCR7+CD45RA+ naive T cells. This rearrangement joins TRBV7-9 to TRBJ2-3; D not certain. This receptor was taken from a human donor in good health. Some libraries in this study had Jurkat cell RNA spiked in. CDR3 loop: CASSLDGSSTDTQYF. The CDR3 DNA is TGTGCCAGCAGCTTAGATGGCAGTAGCACAGATACGCAGTATTTT.